This TCR beta chain was profiled in a study of blood T cells in healthy people across ages. Study overall: Roughly one uniquely barcoded beta molecule per two T cells was captured. Study-wide results and limits: It was the long-lived donors that had more naive CD4+ cells and higher diversity than aged donors.

The CDR3 loop spans 12 amino acids. Trimming cost V 5 bases and J 7 bases, with 6 bases left between them. As concerns this clonotype: The antigen remains undetermined.

With a J-beta primer mix and a sample-barcoded 5' primer, a second PCR ran about 7 to 12 cycles. TCRdb re-derived calls from the 5' RACE reads in MiXCR, one entry per CDR3 protein. Of over a million distinct CDR3 sequences in the sample, roughly 59% were seen once. The TCR comes from a man aged 18 to 30 in good health. The V and J genes are TRBV12-3 or TRBV12-4 and TRBJ1-6; no firm D call. Sequencing was performed on blood. The CDR3 protein is CASSTENSPLHF. The DNA of the CDR3 is TGTGCCAGCAGTACAGAGAATTCACCCCTCCACTTT.